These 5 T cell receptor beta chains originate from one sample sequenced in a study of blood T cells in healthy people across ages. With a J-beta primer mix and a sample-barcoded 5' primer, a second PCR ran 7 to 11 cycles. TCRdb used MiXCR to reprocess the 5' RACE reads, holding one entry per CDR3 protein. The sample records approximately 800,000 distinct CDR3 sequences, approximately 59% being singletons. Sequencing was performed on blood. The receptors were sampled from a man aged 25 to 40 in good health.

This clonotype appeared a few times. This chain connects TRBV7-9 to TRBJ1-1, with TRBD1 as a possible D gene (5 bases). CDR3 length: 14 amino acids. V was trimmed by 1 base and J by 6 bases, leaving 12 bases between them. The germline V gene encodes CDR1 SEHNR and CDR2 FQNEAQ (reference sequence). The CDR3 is CASSLGQGRPEAFF. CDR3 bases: TGTGCCAGCAGCTTAGGTCAGGGTAGGCCTGAAGCTTTCTTT.

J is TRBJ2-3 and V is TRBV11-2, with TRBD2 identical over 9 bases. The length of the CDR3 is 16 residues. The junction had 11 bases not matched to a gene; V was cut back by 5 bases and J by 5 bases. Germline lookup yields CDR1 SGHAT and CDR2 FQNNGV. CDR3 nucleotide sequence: TGTGCCAGCAGCATAAATCCGGGACTAGCCGAAGATACGCAGTATTTT. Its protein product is CASSINPGLAEDTQYF. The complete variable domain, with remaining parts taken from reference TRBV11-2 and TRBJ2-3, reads EAGVAQSPRYKIIEKRQSVAFWCNPISGHATLYWYQQILGQGPKLLIQFQNNGVVDDSQLPKDRFSAERLKGVDSTLKIQPAKLEDSAVYLCASSINPGLAEDTQYFGPGTRLTVL.

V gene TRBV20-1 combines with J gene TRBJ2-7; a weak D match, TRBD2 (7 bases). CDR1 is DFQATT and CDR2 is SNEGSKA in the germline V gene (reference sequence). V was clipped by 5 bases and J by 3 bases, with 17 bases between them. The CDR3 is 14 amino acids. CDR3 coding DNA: TGCAGTGCTGGAGGGGGGGAGAATCGCTACGAGCAGTACTTC. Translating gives CSAGGGENRYEQYF.

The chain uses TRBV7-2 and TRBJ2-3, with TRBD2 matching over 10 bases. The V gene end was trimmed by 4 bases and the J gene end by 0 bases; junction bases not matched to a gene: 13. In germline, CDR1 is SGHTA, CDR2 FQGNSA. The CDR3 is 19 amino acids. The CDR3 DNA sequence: TGTGCCAGCAGCTCCTCCCTCGGACTAGCGGTACTTAGCACAGATACGCAGTATTTT. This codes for CASSSSLGLAVLSTDTQYF.

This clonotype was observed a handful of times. The CDR3 coding sequence is TGTGCCAGCACCTCCGTAACTAGCGGGGGTACCTACGAGCAGTACTTC. It encodes CASTSVTSGGTYEQYF. The rearrangement joins TRBV7-2 to TRBJ2-7; TRBD2 matches at 11 bases. This CDR3 contains 16 residues. Unmatched junction bases numbered 10, after V lost 7 bases and J lost 2 bases. Looked up from germline, CDR1 is SGHTA and CDR2 is FQGNSA.